The 32 T cell receptor beta chains presented below share a single source sample, sequenced in a study of neoadjuvant anti-PD-1 for oral cavity cancer. TCRdb's table, derived via immunoSEQ multiplex PCR, lists solely in-frame clones and lacks some. The data show 9,300 or so clones, 75% to 85% seen once. Time point of the sample: after neoadjuvant nivolumab, at surgical resection. The sequenced sample was PBMCs, obtained after nivolumab (anti-PD-1) treatment. The receptors here all came from a person aged 40 to 85 with oral cavity squamous cell carcinoma.

This clone was counted between two and nine times. The J gene is TRBJ1-5, the V gene TRBV18; D is uncertain. V lost 2 bases to trimming and J lost 2 bases, with 7 bases between them. Germline CDR1 is KGHSH and CDR2 is LQKENI. The CDR3 consists of 14 residues. In DNA, the CDR3 is TGTGCCAGCTCACCAGATCATGGCAATCAGCCCCAGCATTTT. Protein sequence: CASSPDHGNQPQHF.

The V call is TRBV7-2, the J call TRBJ1-1; D is unclear. V lost 4 bases and J lost 1, with 13 bases in between. This CDR3 has 15 amino acids. Germline V lookup: CDR1 SGHTA, CDR2 FQGNSA. The CDR3 region is CASSSSLVRNTEAFF. CDR3 DNA: TGTGCCAGCAGCTCCTCCCTGGTGCGGAACACTGAAGCTTTCTTT.

The table lists this clone with a count of one. This chain connects TRBV11-1 to TRBJ1-4; D may be TRBD1 (5 bases). Trimming left V 3 bases short and J 7 bases short, with 12 bases between. The CDR3 runs 14 residues. The germline V gene has CDR1 SGHAT and CDR2 FQDESV (reference sequence). CDR3 in DNA: TGTGCCAGCAGCTTGCGGGGGTTGCCTGAAAAACTGTTTTTT. Translating gives CASSLRGLPEKLFF.

The rearrangement uses TRBV10-2 and TRBJ1-5; 8 bases align to TRBD1. This CDR3 has 14 amino acids. CDR1 is WSHSY and CDR2 is SAAADI in the germline V gene. V shed 2 bases, J shed 7 bases, and the junction held 4 bases outside the gene matches. DNA for the CDR3: TGCGCCAGCAGTGAGGGACAGGGAAAGCAGCCCCAGCATTTT. Its protein product is CASSEGQGKQPQHF.

The CDR3 here is CASSVVQAGAGTDTQYF. In DNA form, the CDR3 reads TGTGCCAGCAGCGTCGTTCAAGCGGGGGCCGGCACAGATACGCAGTATTTT. The chain employs TRBV9 and TRBJ2-3; 8 nucleotides line up with TRBD2. Germline V gene sequence: CDR1 SGDLS, CDR2 YYNGEE. Trimming removed 2 bases from V and 1 base from J; junction bases left unmatched: 9. This CDR3 has 17 residues.

This clone appeared a few times. This chain joins TRBV9 and TRBJ2-1, with unresolved D. From germline, CDR1 is SGDLS and CDR2 YYNGEE. The CDR3 spans 16 residues. Trimming removed 0 bases from V and 9 bases from J, with 19 bases in between. CDR3 sequence reads: CASSVASRLSQSEQFF. In nucleotides, the CDR3 is TGTGCCAGCAGCGTAGCTTCCAGGCTCTCCCAGAGTGAGCAGTTCTTC.

The chain couples TRBV6-6 to TRBJ1-1; D may be TRBD1 (6 bases). V was trimmed by 6 bases and J by 12 bases, leaving 14 bases between them. The CDR3 covers 11 residues. CDR1 MNHNY and CDR2 SVGAGI come from the germline V gene (reference sequence). CDR3 DNA sequence: TGTGCCAGCAGCCCAACAGGGAAGTCTTTCTTT. Translated, it gives CASSPTGKSFF.

V usage is TRBV7-2 and J usage is TRBJ2-7; 8 bases align to TRBD2. The germline V gene encodes CDR1 SGHTA and CDR2 FQGNSA. This CDR3 has 15 residues. The V gene end was trimmed by 6 bases and the J gene end by 6 bases; junction bases not matched to a gene: 13. DNA for the CDR3: TGTGCCAGCAGTCAGGAGCGGGGGACTCTACGCGAGCAGTACTTC. Residues: CASSQERGTLREQYF.

The CDR3 protein is CASSPGQTYGYTF. The CDR3 DNA reads TGTGCCAGCAGCCCTGGACAAACTTATGGCTACACCTTC. This sequence joins TRBV7-9 and TRBJ1-2; possibly TRBD1 for D (5 bases). In germline, CDR1 is SEHNR, CDR2 FQNEAQ (reference sequence). Trimming left V 5 bases short and J 5 bases short, with 12 bases between. CDR3 length: 13 amino acids.

The chain couples TRBV2 to TRBJ2-3, with D unclear. The V gene lost 8 bases and the J gene lost 3 bases, with 15 bases spanning the gap. The germline CDR1 and CDR2 sequences are SNHLY and FYNNEI. The CDR3 is made up of 14 amino acids. The CDR3: CASPPYSATDTQYF. The CDR3 DNA sequence: TGTGCCAGCCCACCCTACAGCGCAACAGATACGCAGTATTTT.

The rearrangement uses TRBV2 and TRBJ1-3; TRBD1 agrees at 8 bases. J gave up 4 bases and V 8 bases, and 10 bases lay outside the gene matches. The CDR3 length is 15 residues. Germline values: CDR1 SNHLY, CDR2 FYNNEI. The CDR3 is CASVLGQGYGNTIYF. The CDR3 nucleotides read TGTGCCAGCGTTCTCGGACAGGGATACGGAAACACCATATATTTT.

This clone appeared a single time. The chain carries TRBV19 and TRBJ1-2; a possible D gene is TRBD1 (5 bases). V lost 9 bases, J lost 7 bases, and 21 bases lay in between. The length of the CDR3 is 14 residues. CDR1 and CDR2 (germline): LNHDA, SQIVND (reference sequence). The CDR3 loop reads CASAGFGATRGYTF. The CDR3 bases are TGTGCCAGCGCAGGGTTCGGGGCTACGCGTGGCTACACCTTC.

The chain links TRBV28 to TRBJ1-2; TRBD1 matches 10 bases. Unmatched junction bases numbered 15, after V lost 4 bases and J lost 4 bases. The CDR3 extends over 18 amino acids. Germline assignment: CDR1 MDHEN and CDR2 SYDVKM. The CDR3 DNA reads TGTGCCAGCAGTTCTCTCCCGGGGGGACAGGGGCAACTCTATGGCTACACCTTC. Protein sequence: CASSSLPGGQGQLYGYTF.

V usage is TRBV19 and J usage is TRBJ1-5, with D perhaps TRBD1 (6 bases). This CDR3 is built from 14 residues. Germline V gene sequence: CDR1 LNHDA, CDR2 SQIVND (reference sequence). The V end lost 4 bases, the J end lost 5 bases, and 12 bases lay between the germline ends. CDR3 sequence (DNA): TGTGCCAGTAGTAGATCTGGGGGCGATCAGCCCCAGCATTTT. Translated: CASSRSGGDQPQHF.

The chain is built from TRBV27 and TRBJ1-2; 8 positions match TRBD1. Trimming at V came to 7 bases and at J to 7 bases, leaving 8 bases not matched to a gene. Germline V gene data show CDR1 as MNHEY and CDR2 as SMNVEV (reference sequence). The CDR3 is 13 residues long. This CDR3 reads CASNGQGDGGYTF. The CDR3 bases are TGTGCCAGCAATGGACAGGGAGATGGTGGCTACACCTTC.

This clone was seen once. The chain couples TRBV6-5 to TRBJ2-5; D unresolved. The ends were cut back, 6 bases at V and 5 bases at J, with 19 bases in the middle. The CDR3 is made up of 15 amino acids. In germline, CDR1 is MNHEY, CDR2 SVGAGI. The CDR3 DNA follows: TGTGCCAGCAGCTCCTTGGCGGCCCCTTTTGAGACCCAGTACTTC. Its protein product is CASSSLAAPFETQYF.

The rearrangement uses TRBV5-5 and TRBJ1-3, with TRBD1 as a possible D gene (6 bases). The germline CDR1 and CDR2 sequences are SGHKS and YYEKEE (reference sequence). V dropped 0 bases and J dropped 1 base, with 14 bases sitting between them. The CDR3 is 17 amino acids. CDR3 DNA: TGTGCCAGCAGCTTGGATTGGGGGCTTAGGTCTGGAAACACCATATATTTT. Translated, it gives CASSLDWGLRSGNTIYF.

This clone was seen once. The chain carries TRBV19 and TRBJ2-7; D may be TRBD2 (5 bases). V shed 4 bases and J shed 5 bases, with 15 bases lying between them. The germline CDR1 and CDR2 sequences are LNHDA and SQIVND (reference sequence). There are 14 residues in the CDR3. The CDR3 sequence is CASSRGVAKDEQYF. The CDR3 nucleotides read TGTGCCAGTAGTAGGGGAGTGGCAAAAGACGAGCAGTACTTC.

This chain joins TRBV5-1 and TRBJ1-6, with a weak D call TRBD1 (5 bases). The CDR3 is 16 residues long. V dropped 5 bases and J dropped 5 bases, with 17 bases sitting between them. The germline V gene has CDR1 SGHRS and CDR2 YFSETQ. CDR3: CASSFQPGRDNSPLHF. CDR3 in DNA: TGCGCCAGCAGTTTTCAACCGGGACGAGATAATTCACCCCTCCACTTT.

The V call is TRBV28, the J call TRBJ2-5; D is unresolved. Germline V gene lookup returns CDR1 MDHEN and CDR2 SYDVKM. Between the trimmed V and J ends, which lost 6 bases and 4 bases, there was a span of 6 bases. The CDR3 contains 11 residues. CDR3 sequence reads: CASRTPETQYF. CDR3 DNA: TGTGCCAGCAGGACCCCAGAGACCCAGTACTTC. The variable domain in full, with the rest retrieved from reference TRBV28 and TRBJ2-5, is DVKVTQSSRYLVKRTGEKVFLECVQDMDHENMFWYRQDPGLGLRLIYFSYDVKMKEKGDIPEGYSVSREKKERFSLILESASTNQTSMYLCASRTPETQYFGPGTRLLVL.

The chain employs TRBV5-1 and TRBJ1-2; D may be TRBD1 (5 bases). The CDR3 extends over 13 amino acids. V was cut by 0 bases and J by 7 bases, with 10 bases left in between. Germline CDR1 reads SGHRS; CDR2 reads YFSETQ. The CDR3 DNA reads TGCGCCAGCAGCTTGGACGGGGCCCCTGGCTACACCTTC. Its protein product is CASSLDGAPGYTF.

The chain has TRBV5-6 and TRBJ2-1; 10 bases agree with TRBD1. CDR3 length: 15 residues. Germline values: CDR1 SGHDT, CDR2 YYEEEE. Germline trimming cut 6 bases from V and 9 bases from J; bases unmatched to any gene: 12. The CDR3 loop reads CASNKPGQGPSEQFF. CDR3 nucleotide sequence: TGTGCCAGCAACAAACCGGGACAGGGGCCTTCTGAGCAGTTCTTC.

The rearrangement links TRBV19 to TRBJ1-2; 9 nucleotides agree with TRBD1. Trimming took 2 bases from V and 4 from J; bases not matched to a gene: 8. CDR1 and CDR2 from the germline V gene are LNHDA and SQIVND (reference sequence). The CDR3 runs 16 residues. This CDR3 is CASSITGQGFFYGYTF. CDR3 in DNA: TGTGCCAGTAGTATAACGGGACAGGGTTTTTTCTATGGCTACACCTTC. The full variable domain, rest sourced from reference TRBV19 and TRBJ1-2, is DGGITQSPKYLFRKEGQNVTLSCEQNLNHDAMYWYRQDPGQGLRLIYYSQIVNDFQKGDIAEGYSVSREKKESFPLTVTSAQKNPTAFYLCASSITGQGFFYGYTFGSGTRLTVV.

This chain connects TRBV29-1 to TRBJ2-1; the match to TRBD1 covers 7 bases. This CDR3 is built from 14 residues. V trimming: 5 bases; J trimming: 10 bases; junction bases outside the gene matches: 14. CDR1 and CDR2 from the germline V gene are SQVTM and ANQGSEA. This chain's CDR3 is CSVPGQRSIWEQFF. The DNA for the CDR3 is TGCAGCGTTCCGGGACAGCGATCCATATGGGAGCAGTTCTTC.

The chain has TRBV28 and TRBJ1-2; D is uncertain. CDR3 size: 12 residues. The V end was cut by 7 bases, the J end by 4 bases, with 10 bases between. CDR1 and CDR2 from the germline V gene are MDHEN and SYDVKM. The CDR3 protein is CASTSLGYGYTF. CDR3 bases: TGTGCCAGCACCTCTCTAGGCTATGGCTACACCTTC.

This clone was recorded once. This chain joins TRBV5-1 and TRBJ2-2; the D is unclear. Per the germline V gene, CDR1 is SGHRS and CDR2 is YFSETQ. This CDR3 region has 12 residues. The ends were cut back, 7 bases at V and 6 bases at J, with 10 bases in the middle. The DNA for the CDR3 is TGCGCCAGCGACTCCTGGTCCGGGGAGCTGTTTTTT. This encodes CASDSWSGELFF.

The chain combines TRBV10-3 with TRBJ1-1; D call uncertain. Per the germline V gene, CDR1 is ENHRY and CDR2 is SYGVKD. Trimming took 0 bases from V and 6 from J, leaving 11 bases between them. CDR3 size: 14 residues. CDR3 sequence reads: CAISESMRGSEAFF. The CDR3 DNA is TGTGCCATCAGTGAGTCGATGCGGGGATCTGAAGCTTTCTTT.

The chain is built from TRBV7-9 and TRBJ2-7; D assignment may be TRBD1 or TRBD2 (5 bases each). The CDR3 spans 14 residues. Germline V gene data show CDR1 as SEHNR and CDR2 as FQNEAQ (reference sequence). Trimming took 5 bases from V and 3 from J, leaving 14 bases between them. The chain's CDR3 is CASSPPGTFYEQYF. The CDR3 nucleotides read TGTGCCAGCAGCCCCCCCGGGACGTTCTACGAGCAGTACTTC.

The CDR3 reads CASSPGQGAYTGELFF. The DNA of the CDR3 is TGCGCCAGCAGCCCGGGACAGGGGGCATACACCGGGGAGCTGTTTTTT. This sequence joins TRBV5-1 and TRBJ2-2; the match to TRBD1 covers 12 bases. The V gene end was trimmed by 4 bases and the J gene end by 3 bases; junction bases not matched to a gene: 4. CDR3 length: 16 residues. Per the germline V gene, CDR1 is SGHRS and CDR2 is YFSETQ.

This rearrangement joins TRBV14 to TRBJ2-5; D gene unclear. The germline CDR1 and CDR2 sequences are SGHDN and FVKESK. V was cut by 2 bases and J by 0 bases, with 1 base left in between. The CDR3 is made up of 12 amino acids. CDR3 amino acids: CASSQNQETQYF. Here the CDR3 DNA reads TGTGCCAGCAGCCAAAACCAAGAGACCCAGTACTTC.

The chain is built from TRBV10-3 and TRBJ2-7; D unclear. CDR3 size: 12 residues. Germline V gives CDR1 ENHRY, CDR2 SYGVKD. Trimming shortened V by 3 bases and J by 2 bases, and 5 bases separated the two germline ends. The CDR3 is CAISEVAYEQYF. The CDR3 nucleotides are TGTGCCATCAGTGAAGTAGCCTACGAGCAGTACTTC.

V gene TRBV7-9 combines with J gene TRBJ2-5; 7 positions agree with TRBD2. With V trimmed by 6 bases and J by 7 bases, 14 bases remained unmatched. Germline CDR1 is SEHNR and CDR2 is FQNEAQ (reference sequence). The CDR3 is 15 amino acids. The CDR3 coding sequence is TGTGCCAGCAGACCAGGACTAGGAGCCGGGGGGACCCAGTACTTC. Its translation: CASRPGLGAGGTQYF. The variable domain in full, with the rest retrieved from reference TRBV7-9 and TRBJ2-5, is DTGVSQNPRHKITKRGQNVTFRCDPISEHNRLYWYRQTLGQGPEFLTYFQNEAQLEKSRLLSDRFSAERPKGSFSTLEIQRTEQGDSAMYLCASRPGLGAGGTQYFGPGTRLLVL.